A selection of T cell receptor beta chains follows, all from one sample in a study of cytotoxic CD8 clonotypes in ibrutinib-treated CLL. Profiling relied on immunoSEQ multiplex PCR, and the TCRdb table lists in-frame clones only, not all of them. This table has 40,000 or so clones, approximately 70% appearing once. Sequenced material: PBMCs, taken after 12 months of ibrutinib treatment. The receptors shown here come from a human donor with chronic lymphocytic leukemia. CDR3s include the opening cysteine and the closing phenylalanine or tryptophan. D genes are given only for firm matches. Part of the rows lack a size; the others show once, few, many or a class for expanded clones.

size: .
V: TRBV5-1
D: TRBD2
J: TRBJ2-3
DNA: TGCGCCAGCAGCTCGACTAGCGGGCCCCAGGATACGCAGTATTTT
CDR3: CASSSTSGPQDTQYF

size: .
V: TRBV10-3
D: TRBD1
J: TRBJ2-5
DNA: TGTGCCATCAGGACCGGGACAGGTCAAGAGACCCAGTACTTC
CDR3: CAIRTGTGQETQYF

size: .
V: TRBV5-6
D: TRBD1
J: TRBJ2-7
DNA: TGTGCCAGCAGCCAGTGGGGGACAGGGTCCTACGAGCAGTACTTC
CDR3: CASSQWGTGSYEQYF

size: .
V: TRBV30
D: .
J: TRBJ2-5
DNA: TGTGCCTGGAGGGCCCAAACTCAACTGGTGACCCAGTACTTC
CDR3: CAWRAQTQLVTQYF

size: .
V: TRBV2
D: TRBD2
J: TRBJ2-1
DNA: TGTGCCAGCACCGAGCGGGGGGACTCCTACAATGAGCAGTTCTTC
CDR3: CASTERGDSYNEQFF

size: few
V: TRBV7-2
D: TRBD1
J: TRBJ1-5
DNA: TGTGCCAGCAGCTCGGGACAGGGCTTTCAGCCCCAGCATTTT
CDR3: CASSSGQGFQPQHF

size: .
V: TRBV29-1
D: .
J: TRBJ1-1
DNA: TGCAGCGTTGAGGGGTCCGCCAGGAACACTGAAGCTTTCTTT
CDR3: CSVEGSARNTEAFF

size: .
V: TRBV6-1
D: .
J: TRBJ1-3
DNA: TGTGCCAGCAGTGAAAAGGACAGACAAGGAAACACCATATATTTT
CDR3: CASSEKDRQGNTIYF

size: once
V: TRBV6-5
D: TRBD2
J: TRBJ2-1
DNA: TGTGCCAGCAGGACGGGACGGGGGGTTGTGAATGAGCAGTTCTTC
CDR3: CASRTGRGVVNEQFF

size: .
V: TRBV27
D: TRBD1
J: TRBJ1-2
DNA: TGTGCCAGCAGTTTATTTGGGGCAGGGGGCTCGTATGGCTACACCTTC
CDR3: CASSLFGAGGSYGYTF

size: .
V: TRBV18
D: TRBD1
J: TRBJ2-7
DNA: TGTGCCAGCTCACCGGACAGGGCATCCTACGAGCAGTACTTC
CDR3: CASSPDRASYEQYF